One and the same sample provided the 18 T cell receptor beta chains below, sequenced in a study of T cell responses to AZD1222 COVID-19 vaccine. Assay used: immunoSEQ multiplex PCR; TCRdb lists only in-frame clones, some missing. Seen here are tens of thousands of clones, 70% to 90% observed once, and the top ten hold roughly 21%. The sequencing used peripheral blood, collected on day 0 of AZD1222 vaccination. Source of these receptors: an adult in good health.

V gene TRBV10-3 combines with J gene TRBJ1-4; D uncertain. CDR1 and CDR2 (germline): ENHRY, SYGVKD. The CDR3 sequence is 14 residues long. V was cut by 10 bases and J by 0 bases, with 12 bases left in between. The CDR3 loop reads CATRPTPTNEKLFF. The CDR3 bases are TGTGCCACCCGACCCACCCCAACTAATGAAAAACTGTTTTTT.

This clone was found once. The chain has TRBV2 and TRBJ2-1; a possible D gene is TRBD2 (5 bases). The V end lost 5 bases, the J end lost 3 bases, and 11 bases lay between the germline ends. This CDR3 spans 14 amino acids. Looked up from germline, CDR1 is SNHLY and CDR2 is FYNNEI. The CDR3 region is CASSSGIFYNEQFF. The CDR3 DNA reads TGTGCCAGCAGTAGCGGTATTTTCTACAATGAGCAGTTCTTC.

This clone came up a few times. This sequence joins TRBV6-6 and TRBJ1-6; D uncertain. The CDR3 totals 12 residues. Germline V gene sequence: CDR1 MNHNY, CDR2 SVGAGI (reference sequence). The V gene lost 6 bases and the J gene lost 9 bases, with 9 bases spanning the gap. CDR3 region: CASRSVGSPLHF. CDR3 nucleotide sequence: TGTGCCAGCAGATCCGTCGGTTCACCCCTCCACTTT.

V usage is TRBV13 and J usage is TRBJ2-3; D call uncertain. Germline CDR1 PRHDT, CDR2 FYEKMQ (reference sequence). This CDR3 contains 14 residues. Between the trimmed V and J ends, which lost 0 bases and 7 bases, there was a span of 11 bases. CDR3 coding DNA: TGTGCCAGCAGCTTAGGGGTAAGGGAATATACGCAGTATTTT. Amino acid sequence: CASSLGVREYTQYF. The whole variable domain, filled in from reference TRBV13 and TRBJ2-3, reads AAGVIQSPRHLIKEKRETATLKCYPIPRHDTVYWYQQGPGQDPQFLISFYEKMQSDKGSIPDRFSAQQFSDYHSELNMSSLELGDSALYFCASSLGVREYTQYFGPGTRLTVL.

The chain combines TRBV5-1 with TRBJ1-2; D not certain. V shed 0 bases and J shed 6 bases, with 9 bases lying between them. Germline CDR1 is SGHRS and CDR2 is YFSETQ. This CDR3 contains 13 residues. The CDR3 nucleotides are TGCGCCAGCAGCTTGGGCGGAGGAGATGGCTACACCTTC. Translation: CASSLGGGDGYTF.

The V call is TRBV5-6, the J call TRBJ1-6; D call uncertain. The germline CDR1 and CDR2 sequences are SGHDT and YYEEEE. CDR3 size: 12 residues. V dropped 4 bases and J dropped 14 bases, with 13 bases sitting between them. The CDR3 sequence: CASSTAGGSLHF. The CDR3 DNA follows: TGTGCCAGCAGCACAGCCGGCGGTTCCCTCCACTTT.

The CDR3 spells CASSQGGENEKLFF. In nucleotides, the CDR3 is TGCGCCAGCAGCCAAGGGGGGGAAAATGAAAAACTGTTTTTT. This chain uses TRBV4-1 with TRBJ1-4; perhaps TRBD1 as D (5 bases). Looked up from germline, CDR1 is MGHRA and CDR2 is YSYEKL. This CDR3 region has 14 residues. Trimming removed 1 base from V and 5 bases from J, with 8 bases in between.

This clone was counted a single time. The rearrangement joins TRBV6-5 to TRBJ2-5, with TRBD2 matching 11 bases. This CDR3 comprises 14 residues. V shed 7 bases and J 5 bases; nucleotides not matched to a gene: 6. Germline loops: CDR1 MNHEY, CDR2 SVGAGI. The CDR3 sequence: CASIDSGRGETQYF. The CDR3 DNA reads TGTGCCAGCATCGATAGCGGGAGGGGCGAGACCCAGTACTTC.

The chain joins TRBV6-5 to TRBJ2-5; TRBD1 or TRBD2 may be the D gene (6 bases each). V was cut by 10 bases and J by 5 bases, with 17 bases left in between. From germline, CDR1 is MNHEY and CDR2 SVGAGI. CDR3 size: 13 residues. This CDR3 reads CAIRRGAMETQYF. For the CDR3, the DNA is TGTGCCATCAGGAGGGGGGCTATGGAGACCCAGTACTTC.

The V call is TRBV11-2, the J call TRBJ2-7; 7 nucleotides match TRBD1. The CDR3 spans 14 residues. V dropped 3 bases and J dropped 0; count of bases not matched to a gene: 2. Germline V gene lookup returns CDR1 SGHAT and CDR2 FQNNGV. CDR3 in DNA: TGTGCCAGCAGCTTCGGGACAGCCTCCTACGAGCAGTACTTC. Amino acid sequence: CASSFGTASYEQYF. Full variable domain (missing parts from reference TRBV11-2 and TRBJ2-7): EAGVAQSPRYKIIEKRQSVAFWCNPISGHATLYWYQQILGQGPKLLIQFQNNGVVDDSQLPKDRFSAERLKGVDSTLKIQPAKLEDSAVYLCASSFGTASYEQYFGPGTRLTVT.

A remark on this clone: As the CDR3 is not closed by the conserved phenylalanine or tryptophan, this likely results from a read error. The chain links TRBV6-5 to TRBJ2-7; TRBD1 agrees at 10 bases. The CDR3 contains 16 residues. The V gene's germline CDR1 is MNHEY and CDR2 SVGAGI. V was clipped by 0 bases and J by 7 bases; unmatched bases: 9. The CDR3 DNA reads as TGTGCCAGCAGTTACTCCCCCGGGACAGGGGTTAGTGAGCAGTACCTC. This sequence encodes CASSYSPGTGVSEQYL.

The chain has TRBV6-5 and TRBJ2-5; TRBD2 agrees at 7 bases. Germline CDR1 reads MNHEY; CDR2 reads SVGAGI. CDR3 length: 14 residues. The V segment lost 7 bases and the J segment 4 bases; nucleotides outside the gene matches: 9. CDR3 DNA: TGTGCCAGCAATAGCGGGCCACCCTCAGAGACCCAGTACTTC. The encoded protein is CASNSGPPSETQYF.

This chain joins TRBV30 and TRBJ2-1, with 7 positions matching TRBD2. The CDR3 is made up of 14 amino acids. Trimming cost V 0 bases and J 7 bases; bases outside gene matches: 6. CDR1 and CDR2 (germline): GTSNPN, SVGIG (reference sequence). The CDR3 DNA is TGTGCCTGGAGTGTACAAGCGGGAAAAAATGAGCAGTTCTTC. Translated: CAWSVQAGKNEQFF.

This chain joins TRBV30 and TRBJ1-5; D is ambiguous. CDR3 size: 13 residues. Between the trimmed V and J ends, which lost 2 bases and 4 bases, there was a span of 9 bases. Germline V CDR1 and CDR2: GTSNPN, SVGIG (reference sequence). The CDR3 DNA is TGTGCCTGGAGTTCACGGGGAAATCAGCCCCAGCATTTT. Translated: CAWSSRGNQPQHF.

The rearrangement joins TRBV5-1 to TRBJ2-1, with 8 bases that match TRBD1. In germline, CDR1 is SGHRS, CDR2 YFSETQ. The CDR3 has 16 residues. The V and J ends lost 4 bases and 1 base, in that order; junction bases with no gene match: 7. The CDR3 protein is CASSDLTGASYNEQFF. DNA of the CDR3: TGCGCCAGCAGCGATCTGACAGGGGCGTCCTACAATGAGCAGTTCTTC. The complete variable domain, with remaining parts taken from reference TRBV5-1 and TRBJ2-1, reads KAGVTQTPRYLIKTRGQQVTLSCSPISGHRSVSWYQQTPGQGLQFLFEYFSETQRNKGNFPGRFSGRQFSNSRSEMNVSTLELGDSALYLCASSDLTGASYNEQFFGPGTRLTVL.

The gene calls are TRBV30 and TRBJ2-1, with a possible D match to TRBD2 (6 bases). The V end lost 1 base, the J end lost 0 bases, and 10 bases lay between the germline ends. The CDR3 contains 15 residues. Germline loops: CDR1 GTSNPN, CDR2 SVGIG (reference sequence). In nucleotides, the CDR3 is TGTGCCTGGAGTGGAATAGCGGACTCCTACAATGAGCAGTTCTTC. It specifies CAWSGIADSYNEQFF.

The chain recombines TRBV28 with TRBJ1-5; the D gene is possibly TRBD1 (5 bases). The germline V and J ends were trimmed by 4 bases and 2 bases, with 15 bases remaining between them. The CDR3 contains 16 residues. Germline lookup yields CDR1 MDHEN and CDR2 SYDVKM. The DNA of the CDR3 is TGTGCCAGCAGTTCCCCCCTGGGGGGTGGCAATCAGCCCCAGCATTTT. Its translation: CASSSPLGGGNQPQHF.

The CDR3 bases are TGTGCCAGCAGCTTAAACTCTGGAAACACCATATATTTT. This codes for CASSLNSGNTIYF. The chain couples TRBV7-6 to TRBJ1-3; D is uncertain. V shed 2 bases and J shed 0 bases, with 2 bases lying between them. The CDR3 contains 13 residues. Per the germline V gene, CDR1 is SGHVS and CDR2 is FNYEAQ.